This T cell receptor beta chain was obtained from a study of identifying expanded T cells in peripheral blood. Study-level results: Across healthy donors, higher total template counts meant significantly greater roughly 2-week count variance. Technical replicates showed about 1.1 changed clones; approximately 2 weeks about 16; four weeks 19.

Measured with immunoSEQ multiplex PCR; TCRdb has only the in-frame clones, and not every one. Seen here are about 94,000 clones, roughly 86% observed once, and the top ten hold approximately 5%. Concerning this clone: The antigen remains unidentified.

During the collection period, no donor immune events like infections were recorded. The TCR sequence derives from a person between 18 and 70 years old in good health. Sample: blood.

In DNA form, the CDR3 reads TGTGCCAGCTCACCACCGGACAGGGGAACTTACGAGCAGTACTTC. It encodes CASSPPDRGTYEQYF. The chain joins TRBV18 to TRBJ2-7, with 9 bases matching TRBD1. The CDR3 runs 15 residues. CDR1 KGHSH and CDR2 LQKENI come from the germline V gene. V shed 0 bases, J shed 4 bases, and the junction held 4 bases outside the gene matches.